These 14 T cell receptor beta chains came from one sample sequenced in a study of technical replicates of blood from several donors. Sequencing was performed with immunoSEQ multiplex PCR; in TCRdb, only in-frame clones are kept and a portion is missing. The sample has roughly 79,000 clones, around 91% seen once. Sequencing input: T cells isolated from PBMCs. The source is a human donor in good health. Some clones in this sample may be carry-over from other donors' samples.

The sample holds one count of this clone. This sequence joins TRBV29-1 and TRBJ1-2; 8 positions match TRBD1. The CDR3 contains 13 residues. Trimming removed 2 bases from V and 8 bases from J; junction bases left unmatched: 7. The germline gives CDR1 SQVTM, CDR2 ANQGSEA. The CDR3 sequence: CSVETRGRGGYTF. In DNA form, the CDR3 reads TGCAGCGTTGAAACCAGGGGGCGTGGGGGCTACACCTTC.

The chain couples TRBV28 to TRBJ2-7; TRBD2 agrees at 8 bases. This CDR3 is built from 15 residues. The J segment lost 4 bases and the V segment lost 4 bases, leaving 9 bases of the junction unmatched. The germline V gene encodes CDR1 MDHEN and CDR2 SYDVKM. The CDR3 bases are TGTGCCAGCAGTTCCGCCGGGACTAGTAGGTACGAGCAGTACTTC. Its translation is CASSSAGTSRYEQYF.

This clone appeared a few times. The chain uses TRBV19 and TRBJ1-2; maybe TRBD1 (5 bases). The CDR3 has 11 residues. The germline gives CDR1 LNHDA, CDR2 SQIVND (reference sequence). Trimming took 6 bases from V and 7 from J, leaving 9 bases between them. CDR3 residues: CASRTEAGYTF. In nucleotides, the CDR3 is TGTGCCAGTAGGACAGAGGCTGGCTACACCTTC.

This chain joins TRBV19 and TRBJ2-7; a possible D gene is TRBD1 (6 bases). Deletions cut 5 bases from V and 0 bases from J, with 23 bases between. The germline V gene has CDR1 LNHDA and CDR2 SQIVND (reference sequence). The CDR3 is 18 residues long. CDR3 region: CASSSSGAPSPSSYEQYF. The DNA for the CDR3 is TGTGCCAGTAGTTCCTCAGGGGCCCCCTCCCCTAGCTCCTACGAGCAGTACTTC.

The rearrangement links TRBV5-1 to TRBJ2-1, with D possibly being TRBD1 (5 bases). This CDR3 is built from 11 residues. The germline V gene encodes CDR1 SGHRS and CDR2 YFSETQ. V was shortened by 5 bases and J by 7 bases, with 7 bases between the two germline ends. The CDR3 sequence: CASRGPNEQFF. The CDR3, as DNA: TGCGCCAGCAGGGGGCCGAATGAGCAGTTCTTC.

A single count supports this clone. The chain recombines TRBV6-1 with TRBJ1-4; TRBD1 agrees at 7 bases. V gave up 3 bases and J gave up 8 bases; unmatched junction bases: 6. This CDR3 comprises 14 residues. Germline CDR1 reads MNHNS; CDR2 reads SASEGT. The CDR3 bases are TGTGCCAGCAGTGAGACAGGGCGTTTCGAAAAACTGTTTTTT. Translating it yields CASSETGRFEKLFF.

This chain joins TRBV9 and TRBJ2-3; tentative D call: TRBD1 (5 bases). The CDR3 sequence is 16 residues long. Germline V gene lookup returns CDR1 SGDLS and CDR2 YYNGEE. V was trimmed by 0 bases and J by 0 bases, leaving 11 bases between them. The CDR3 loop reads CASSVGGGSSTDTQYF. The CDR3 DNA reads TGTGCCAGCAGCGTAGGGGGCGGTTCTAGCACAGATACGCAGTATTTT.

V is TRBV18 and J is TRBJ1-3; D is undetermined. In germline, CDR1 is KGHSH, CDR2 LQKENI. Trimming removed 2 bases at V and 0 bases at J, with 8 bases between. This CDR3 contains 15 residues. The CDR3 protein is CASSPAINSGNTIYF. CDR3 bases: TGTGCCAGCTCACCAGCGATCAACTCTGGAAACACCATATATTTT.

This chain uses TRBV29-1 with TRBJ2-7; 7 bases fit TRBD2. The CDR3 consists of 13 residues. Losses at the gene ends were 5 bases for V and 0 bases for J; bases not matched to a gene: 4. CDR1 and CDR2 from the germline V gene are SQVTM and ANQGSEA. The DNA for the CDR3 is TGCAGCGTTTATACTAGCGTCTCCTACGAGCAGTACTTC. Translation: CSVYTSVSYEQYF.

This clone appeared once. The chain combines TRBV28 with TRBJ1-3; D not certain. The V end lost 3 bases, the J end lost 2 bases, and 8 bases lay between the germline ends. This CDR3 is 14 amino acids long. Germline V gene sequence: CDR1 MDHEN, CDR2 SYDVKM. CDR3 bases: TGTGCCAGCAGTTTGGGTAGCACTGGAAACACCATATATTTT. Residues: CASSLGSTGNTIYF.

The chain uses TRBV10-1 and TRBJ2-4; D is unresolved. V lost 3 bases, J lost 0 bases, and 6 bases lay in between. CDR1 is WNHNN, CDR2 SYGVQD, per germline (reference sequence). The CDR3 loop spans 14 amino acids. The CDR3 protein is CASSDGLAKNIQYF. CDR3 DNA sequence: TGCGCCAGCAGTGATGGGCTAGCCAAAAACATTCAGTACTTC.

This chain uses TRBV6-4 with TRBJ2-6; 12 nucleotides line up with TRBD2. CDR1 and CDR2 from the germline V gene are MRHNA and SNTAGT. The CDR3 extends over 19 amino acids. Trimming removed 2 bases from V and 0 bases from J; junction bases left unmatched: 5. CDR3 sequence: CASSDLGLAGSSGANVLTF. CDR3 nucleotides: TGTGCCAGCAGTGACCTGGGACTAGCGGGTAGCTCTGGGGCCAACGTCCTGACTTTC.

The rearrangement links TRBV9 to TRBJ2-5; D not certain. In germline, CDR1 is SGDLS, CDR2 YYNGEE. Between the trimmed V and J ends, which lost 0 bases and 0 bases, there was a span of 9 bases. This CDR3 is built from 15 residues. The CDR3 spells CASSVGGQYQETQYF. DNA for the CDR3: TGTGCCAGCAGCGTAGGCGGCCAGTACCAAGAGACCCAGTACTTC.

CDR3 residues: CASSYLRQGSTDTQYF. CDR3 in DNA: TGTGCCAGCAGTTATCTCAGACAGGGAAGCACAGATACGCAGTATTTT. The chain joins TRBV6-6 to TRBJ2-3; 7 bases align to TRBD1. The CDR3 covers 16 residues. Germline V gives CDR1 MNHNY, CDR2 SVGAGI (reference sequence). Unmatched junction bases numbered 6, after V lost 3 bases and J lost 0 bases.